This entry is about one T cell receptor beta chain. Its cognate antigen is unknown. These data come from a study of cytomegalovirus exposure and HLA in healthy donors. Study-wide background: Among the approximately 380 donors who were genotyped, approximately 83% fell in the genetic ancestry cluster that is associated with self-reported Caucasian donors. General study points: Later analysis identified a missense DCLRE1C variant that was linked to TCR beta V- and J-gene trimming. Within an earlier analysis, most TCR beta V segments proved productive either about 87% or about 30% of the time. HLA alleles were associated with 18,000 or so TCR beta sequences in a later analysis at 0.05 false discovery rate.

This CDR3 contains 12 residues. Unmatched junction bases numbered 5, after V lost 6 bases and J lost 6 bases. Germline-derived CDR1 and CDR2 are MDHEN and SYDVKM. Vbeta (60) and Jbeta (13) primers were used in the PCR. Assay: immunoSEQ multiplex PCR; the TCRdb copy retains only in-frame clones and omits some. The table includes around 140,000 clones, 78% detected once. The sequence came from a woman younger than 30 in good health and CMV-seronegative. This sequence joins TRBV28 and TRBJ2-7; 7 bases agree with TRBD2. The material sequenced was PBMCs. The CDR3 here is CASRTGTIEQYF. In DNA form, the CDR3 reads TGTGCCAGCAGGACGGGGACTATCGAGCAGTACTTC.